This entry lists 21 T cell receptor beta chains sequenced from one sample in a study of immune evolution from preneoplasia to lung adenocarcinoma (TCRdb year 2021). The protocol used for the library was the immunoSEQ multiplex PCR assay. TCRdb took over this immuneACCESS table, retaining in-frame rearrangements with V and J assigned. Such tables are incomplete; in checked studies, under half of the missing clones stem from an unresolved V gene, and the remainder is unexplained. The table for this sample lists some 4,200 clones; roughly 84% of them were counted only once. Clones ranked in the top ten supply roughly 6.8% of the sample. The specimen sequenced was FFPE minimally invasive lung adenocarcinoma tissue. The sample's cell subset or site label is to be understood as: micro-invasive lung adenocarcinoma (MIA). The receptors were gathered from a person aged 50-69 years with lung adenocarcinoma.

The gene calls are TRBV9 and TRBJ2-7; D unclear. Germline CDR1 reads SGDLS; CDR2 reads YYNGEE. The CDR3 has 16 residues. The V gene lost 3 bases and the J gene lost 0 bases, with 16 bases spanning the gap. This chain's CDR3 is CASSATTAESSYEQYF. The DNA for the CDR3 is TGTGCCAGCAGCGCAACCACGGCCGAAAGCTCCTACGAGCAGTACTTC. Filled out from reference TRBV9 and TRBJ2-7, the complete variable domain reads DSGVTQTPKHLITATGQRVTLRCSPRSGDLSVYWYQQSLDQGLQFLIQYYNGEERAKGNILERFSAQQFPDLHSELNLSSLELGDSALYFCASSATTAESSYEQYFGPGTRLTVT.

The rearrangement joins TRBV27 to TRBJ1-1; 7 bases match TRBD1. The CDR3 runs to 17 residues. The V gene end was trimmed by 6 bases and the J gene end by 2 bases; junction bases not matched to a gene: 15. The germline V gene encodes CDR1 MNHEY and CDR2 SMNVEV (reference sequence). DNA for the CDR3: TGTGCCAGCAGCCATTACATCGGGACAGCCATTAACACTGAAGCTTTCTTT. It is translated as CASSHYIGTAINTEAFF.

J is TRBJ2-5 and V is TRBV16; D not certain. Trimming removed 2 bases from V and 5 bases from J, with 3 bases in between. The CDR3 has 11 residues. Per the germline V gene, CDR1 is KGHSY and CDR2 is FQNENV. In DNA form, the CDR3 reads TGTGCCAGCAGCCAAGGGGAGACCCAGTACTTC. As protein: CASSQGETQYF.

Details on this clone: A read error may produce the germline difference seen at one junction end. The chain uses TRBV27 and TRBJ2-1; 8 bases line up with TRBD2. CDR1 MNHEY and CDR2 SMNVEV come from the germline V gene (reference sequence). CDR3 length equals 16 residues. The CDR3 here is CASNLRLASPYNEQFF. DNA of the CDR3: TGTGCCAGCAATTTAAGACTAGCGAGCCCCTACAATGAGCAGTTCTTC.

The CDR3 is CASSLARDTYNEQFF. In DNA form, the CDR3 reads TGTGCCAGCAGTTTAGCCAGGGATACGTACAATGAGCAGTTCTTC. The chain combines TRBV28 with TRBJ2-1; D perhaps matches TRBD1 (5 bases). Germline CDR1 MDHEN, CDR2 SYDVKM. Trimming left V 2 bases short and J 4 bases short, with 12 bases between. This CDR3 has 15 residues.

In its sample, this clone was seen a few times. The chain links TRBV30 to TRBJ1-1; the D is unclear. CDR1 and CDR2 (germline): GTSNPN, SVGIG (reference sequence). This CDR3 region has 11 residues. Between the trimmed V and J ends, which lost 0 bases and 9 bases, there was a span of 8 bases. The CDR3 reads CAWSVGAKAFF. The CDR3 DNA follows: TGTGCCTGGAGTGTCGGAGCGAAAGCTTTCTTT.

There are a few counts of this clone. The rearrangement joins TRBV4-2 to TRBJ2-7, with 8 bases matching TRBD2. The CDR3 length is 14 residues. The J segment lost 2 bases and the V segment lost 2 bases, leaving 2 bases of the junction unmatched. CDR1 and CDR2 from the germline V gene are LGHNA and YNFKEQ. Here the CDR3 reads CASSQTSGPYEQYF. DNA of the CDR3: TGTGCCAGCAGCCAAACTAGCGGACCCTACGAGCAGTACTTC.

This clone was seen just once. This chain uses TRBV7-9 with TRBJ2-5; 8 bases fit TRBD2. Germline V CDR1 and CDR2: SEHNR, FQNEAQ (reference sequence). V shed 1 base and J 5 bases; nucleotides not matched to a gene: 6. The CDR3 extends over 15 amino acids. The DNA for the CDR3 is TGTGCCAGCAGCTTAGGGGGGACTAGAGGCGAGACCCAGTACTTC. Translating gives CASSLGGTRGETQYF.

The table lists this clone with a few counts. The chain has TRBV19 and TRBJ2-2; 10 positions match TRBD2. The germline V gene encodes CDR1 LNHDA and CDR2 SQIVND (reference sequence). J lost 4 bases, V lost 8 bases, and 4 bases had no gene match. The length of the CDR3 is 14 residues. CDR3 sequence (DNA): TGTGCCAGTGAGCGGGGGGGCCTCACCGGGGAGCTGTTTTTT. Translation: CASERGGLTGELFF.

V usage is TRBV7-2 and J usage is TRBJ2-7, with D perhaps matching TRBD2 (6 bases). Germline V gene data show CDR1 as SGHTA and CDR2 as FQGNSA. There are 12 residues in the CDR3. V lost 5 bases to trimming and J lost 5 bases, with 10 bases between them. In DNA form, the CDR3 reads TGTGCCAGCAGCCCGCGCGGGGACGAGCAGTACTTC. This gives the protein CASSPRGDEQYF.

The chain recombines TRBV7-9 with TRBJ2-5, with a tentative D call TRBD2 (5 bases). V lost 4 bases and J 5 bases, leaving 8 bases between the germline ends. The CDR3 totals 12 residues. Germline assignment: CDR1 SEHNR and CDR2 FQNEAQ (reference sequence). CDR3 loop: CASSSGMETQYF. The CDR3 DNA follows: TGTGCCAGCAGCTCCGGGATGGAGACCCAGTACTTC.

This chain links TRBV27 with TRBJ2-6; D not certain. Germline V gives CDR1 MNHEY, CDR2 SMNVEV (reference sequence). Trimming took off 6 bases at V and 0 bases at J, with 3 bases between the two ends. This CDR3 spans 13 amino acids. This chain's CDR3 is CASRVSGANVLTF. The CDR3 bases are TGTGCCAGCAGGGTCTCTGGGGCCAACGTCCTGACTTTC.

V and J are TRBV29-1 and TRBJ1-2; D uncertain. V shed 3 bases and J shed 8 bases, with 10 bases lying between them. The V gene's germline CDR1 is SQVTM and CDR2 ANQGSEA. CDR3 length equals 11 residues. The CDR3 region has the DNA TGCAGCGTTGAGGCGGGAGGGGGCTACACCTTC. The encoded protein is CSVEAGGGYTF.

This chain links TRBV7-2 with TRBJ2-2; 7 nucleotides align to TRBD1. CDR1 SGHTA and CDR2 FQGNSA come from the germline V gene. The CDR3 length is 15 residues. V lost 6 bases, J lost 2 bases, and 6 bases stayed unmatched. The CDR3 reads CASRSGTDNTGELFF. The DNA for the CDR3 is TGTGCCAGCAGGTCCGGGACAGACAACACCGGGGAGCTGTTTTTT.

This chain links TRBV14 with TRBJ2-3, with no clear D. From germline, CDR1 is SGHDN and CDR2 FVKESK. CDR3 length: 14 amino acids. Trimming stripped 5 bases from V and 0 bases from J, with 9 bases between. Here the CDR3 DNA reads TGTGCCAGCAGCGCACGGCAGAGCACAGATACGCAGTATTTT. Amino acids: CASSARQSTDTQYF.

In its sample, this clone was seen once. Because the CDR3's place on the DNA is in doubt, the DNA is left out and the CDR3 is given as listed by TCRdb. The rearrangement links TRBV27 to TRBJ2-7; the table names TRBD2, a call not compared with the DNA. The CDR3 sequence runs 15 residues, both termini included. In germline, CDR1 is MNHEY, CDR2 SMNVEV (reference sequence). The CDR3 reads CASSLGTGVSGKQYF.

The V and J genes are TRBV5-1 and TRBJ1-4, with TRBD1 matching over 7 bases. Trimming took 5 bases from V and 5 from J; bases not matched to a gene: 12. Germline V gene lookup returns CDR1 SGHRS and CDR2 YFSETQ. CDR3 length: 16 residues. Written as DNA, the CDR3 is TGCGCCAGCAGACCTACCGACAGGGAGTTCAATGAAAAACTGTTTTTT. Protein: CASRPTDREFNEKLFF.

The rearrangement uses TRBV2 and TRBJ2-2; D uncertain. This CDR3 has 14 residues. CDR1 and CDR2 (germline): SNHLY, FYNNEI. The V gene lost 7 bases and the J gene lost 0 bases, with 9 bases spanning the gap. The CDR3 region has the DNA TGTGCCAGCATGGGGAACGCGAACACCGGGGAGCTGTTTTTT. As protein: CASMGNANTGELFF.

The chain's CDR3 is CASSFRHGGELFF. In DNA, the CDR3 is TGTGCCAGCAGCTTCCGACATGGCGGGGAGCTGTTTTTT. The chain employs TRBV5-4 and TRBJ2-2; no clear D gene. Germline values: CDR1 SGHNT, CDR2 YYREEE (reference sequence). Trimming pared 2 bases from V and 7 bases from J, leaving 9 bases between. The CDR3 runs 13 residues.

The gene calls are TRBV23-1 and TRBJ2-6; D may match TRBD1 or TRBD2 (5 bases each). TRBV23-1 is filed as an ORF, its function uncertain. V was trimmed by 1 base and J by 0 bases, leaving 13 bases between them. The CDR3 totals 18 residues. CDR3 nucleotide sequence: TGCGCCAGCAGTCAATGGGGGTATCCGAACTCTGGGGCCAACGTCCTGACTTTC. Translation: CASSQWGYPNSGANVLTF.

The V gene is TRBV2, the J gene TRBJ1-5; D call uncertain. Trimming took off 3 bases at V and 1 base at J, with 10 bases between the two ends. The CDR3 contains 15 residues. From germline, CDR1 is SNHLY and CDR2 FYNNEI. The CDR3 region is CASSESRVSNQPQHF. The CDR3 DNA reads as TGTGCCAGCAGTGAGAGTAGGGTGAGCAATCAGCCCCAGCATTTT.